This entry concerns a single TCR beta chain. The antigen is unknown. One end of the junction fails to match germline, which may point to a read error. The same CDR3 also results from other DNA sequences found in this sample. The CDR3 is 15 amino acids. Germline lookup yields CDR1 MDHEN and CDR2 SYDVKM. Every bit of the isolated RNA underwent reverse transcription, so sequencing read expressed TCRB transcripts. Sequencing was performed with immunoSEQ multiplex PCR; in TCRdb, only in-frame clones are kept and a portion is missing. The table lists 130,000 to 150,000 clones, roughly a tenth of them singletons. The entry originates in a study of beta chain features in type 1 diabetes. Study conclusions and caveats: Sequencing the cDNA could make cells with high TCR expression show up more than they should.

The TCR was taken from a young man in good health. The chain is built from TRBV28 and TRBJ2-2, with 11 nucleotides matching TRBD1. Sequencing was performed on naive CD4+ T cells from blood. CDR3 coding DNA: TGTGCCAGCAGCTTGGACAGGGGGCGAACCGGGGAACTGTTTTTT. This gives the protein CASSLDRGRTGELFF.